This entry concerns a single T cell receptor beta chain. Its antigen is not known. The sample is drawn from a study of cytomegalovirus exposure and HLA in healthy donors. Study-wide results and limits: V- and J-gene trimming in TCR beta was tied to a missense DCLRE1C variant by an analysis performed later. In a later analysis, productive TCRs from donors in an Asian-associated ancestry cluster reportedly carried fewer N-insertions than the cohort mean.

Use of 60 Vbeta and 13 Jbeta primers characterized the PCR. Repertoires were generated with immunoSEQ multiplex PCR, while TCRdb's copy carries only in-frame clones and drops some. The table has 210,000 or so clones, over 65% seen once. This CDR3 spans 15 amino acids. The ends were cut back, 6 bases at V and 3 bases at J, with 15 bases in the middle. Per germline, CDR1 LNHDA and CDR2 SQIVND (reference sequence). The V call is TRBV19, the J call TRBJ2-1, with D perhaps matching TRBD2 (6 bases). The sample taken for sequencing was PBMCs. The TCR sequence derives from a middle-aged man in good health and CMV-seronegative. The CDR3 spells CASSHFRGIYNEQFF. In DNA form, the CDR3 reads TGTGCCAGTAGCCACTTCCGGGGGATCTACAATGAGCAGTTCTTC.